This T cell receptor beta chain was found in a study of T cell repertoires in cytomegalovirus infection. Study context: From public TCR beta signatures came an indication of both CMV infection and matching HLA type. Overall study results and limits: Cumulative frequency (of public TCR beta family members) identified carriers of CMV plus the relevant HLA.

This clonotype was seen many times. Antigen unknown. One entry per CDR3 protein results from TCRdb running MiXCR on the reads. The profile shows about 76,000 distinct CDR3 sequences, 3% to 4.5% of them singletons. This TCR was recovered from a human donor in good health (CMV status not recorded). Some clones in this sample may be carry-over from other donors' samples. The sequencing input was PBMCs.

The CDR3 region is CASRTTGTNYEQYF. CDR3 coding DNA: TGTGCCAGCAGAACCACAGGGACCAACTACGAGCAGTACTTC. The genes are TRBV28 and TRBJ2-7; possible D gene TRBD1, 6 bases. The CDR3 runs to 14 residues. V was pared by 6 bases and J by 3 bases, with 15 bases between. Germline CDR1 is MDHEN and CDR2 is SYDVKM.